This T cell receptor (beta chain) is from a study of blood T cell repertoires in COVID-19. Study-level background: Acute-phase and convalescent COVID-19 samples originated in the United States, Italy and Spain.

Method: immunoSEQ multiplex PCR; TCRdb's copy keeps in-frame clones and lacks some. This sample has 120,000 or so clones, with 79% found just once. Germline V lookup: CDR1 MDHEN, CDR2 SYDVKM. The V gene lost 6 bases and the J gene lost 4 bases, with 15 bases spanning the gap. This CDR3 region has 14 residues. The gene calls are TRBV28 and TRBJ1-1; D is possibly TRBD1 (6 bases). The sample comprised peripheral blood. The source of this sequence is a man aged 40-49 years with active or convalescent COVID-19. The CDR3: CASSVQGKVTEAFF. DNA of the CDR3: TGTGCCAGCAGCGTCCAGGGGAAGGTCACTGAAGCTTTCTTT. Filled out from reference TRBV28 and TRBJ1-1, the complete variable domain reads DVKVTQSSRYLVKRTGEKVFLECVQDMDHENMFWYRQDPGLGLRLIYFSYDVKMKEKGDIPEGYSVSREKKERFSLILESASTNQTSMYLCASSVQGKVTEAFFGQGTRLTVV.